This T cell receptor (beta chain) was observed in a study of PD-1 blockade in mismatch repair-deficient tumors. Study-level background: Patients had around twelve mismatch repair-deficient cancer types, all previously treated and progressing.

TCR sequencing covered a few patients who responded to pembrolizumab. Germline CDR1 and CDR2: LGHNA and YSLEER. Trimming at V came to 0 bases and at J to 7 bases, leaving 4 bases not matched to a gene. There are 16 residues in the CDR3. Profiling relied on immunoSEQ multiplex PCR, and the TCRdb table lists in-frame clones only, not all of them. The top ten hold about 12% of the sample, which has some 130,000 clones, around nine tenths seen once. The TCR was taken from an adult with mismatch repair-deficient cancer. The chain carries TRBV4-3 and TRBJ2-1; 12 bases are shared with TRBD2. Here the sequenced sample was peripheral blood, taken 70 to 72 weeks after starting pembrolizumab. DNA for the CDR3: TGCGCCAGCAGCCAAGAAGGACTAGCGGGACAGAATGAGCAGTTCTTC. As protein: CASSQEGLAGQNEQFF.